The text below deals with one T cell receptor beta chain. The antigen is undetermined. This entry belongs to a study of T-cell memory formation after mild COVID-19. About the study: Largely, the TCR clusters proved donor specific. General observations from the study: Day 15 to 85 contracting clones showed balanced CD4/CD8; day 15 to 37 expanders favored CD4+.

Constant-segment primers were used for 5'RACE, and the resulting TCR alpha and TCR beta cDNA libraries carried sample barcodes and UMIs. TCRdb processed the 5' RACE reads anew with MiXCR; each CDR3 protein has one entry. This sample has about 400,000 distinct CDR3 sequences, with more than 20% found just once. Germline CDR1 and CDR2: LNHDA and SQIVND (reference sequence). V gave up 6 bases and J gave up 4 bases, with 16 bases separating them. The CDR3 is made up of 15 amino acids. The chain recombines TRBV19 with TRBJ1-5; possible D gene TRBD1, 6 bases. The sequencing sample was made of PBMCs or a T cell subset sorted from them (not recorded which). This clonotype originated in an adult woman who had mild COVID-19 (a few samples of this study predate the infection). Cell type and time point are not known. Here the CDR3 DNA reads TGTGCCAGTAGCCCCGCCAGGGGAGGTAATCAGCCCCAGCATTTT. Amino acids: CASSPARGGNQPQHF.